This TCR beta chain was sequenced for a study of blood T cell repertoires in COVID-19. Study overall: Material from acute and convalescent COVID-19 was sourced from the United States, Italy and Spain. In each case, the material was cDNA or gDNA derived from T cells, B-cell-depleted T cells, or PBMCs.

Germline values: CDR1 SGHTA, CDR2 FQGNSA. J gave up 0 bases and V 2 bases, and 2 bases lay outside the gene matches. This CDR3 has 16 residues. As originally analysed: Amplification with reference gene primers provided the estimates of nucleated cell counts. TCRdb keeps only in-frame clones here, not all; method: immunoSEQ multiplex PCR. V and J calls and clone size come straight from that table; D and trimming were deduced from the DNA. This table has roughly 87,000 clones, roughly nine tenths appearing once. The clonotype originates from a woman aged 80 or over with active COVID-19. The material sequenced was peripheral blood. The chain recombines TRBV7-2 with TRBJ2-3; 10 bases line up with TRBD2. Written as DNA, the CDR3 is TGTGCCAGCAGCTTAATTAGCGGGAGGAGCACAGATACGCAGTATTTT. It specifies CASSLISGRSTDTQYF.